The 20 T cell receptor delta chains given below trace back to one sample, sequenced in a study of γδ T cells in repeated Plasmodium falciparum infection. Bulk repertoires came from Vgamma9/Vdelta2+ or Vdelta2-negative gammadelta T cells flow-sorted from PBMC. TCRdb re-called the multiplex PCR reads via CATT. In the table there are tens of thousands of delta-chain clones, approximately 1% of which are singletons. Material: gamma-delta T cells from blood. These receptors were collected from a pool of human donors (malaria-infected and uninfected, not separated).

The sample holds a few counts of this clone. The protein held in TCRdb is that of a much larger clone and does not match this DNA's translation at residue 3, likely because of a read error; the protein shown is translated from the DNA. The chain employs TRDV2 and TRDJ3; no clear D. Assignment of the J gene here rests on matching the DNA to germline, because TCRdb gives none. Looked up from germline, CDR1 is GEAIGNYY and CDR2 is EKD. This CDR3 is built from 18 residues. Trimming removed 9 bases from V and 0 bases from J, with 20 bases in between. In nucleotides, the CDR3 is TGTGCCCGTGTACACCGCGGGACACGCTCCTGGGACACCCGACAGATGTTTTTC. This encodes CARVHRGTRSWDTRQMFF.

Regarding this clone: The protein given by TCRdb reflects a much larger clone and differs at residue 4 from this DNA's translation, likely from a read error; the protein shown is the DNA's translation. The V call is TRDV1, the J call TRDJ1; D might be TRDD2 (5 bases). Trimming removed 8 bases at V and 4 bases at J, with 44 bases between. In germline, CDR1 is TSWWSYY, CDR2 QGS. CDR3 length: 23 amino acids. CDR3 amino acids: CALRNPLGPRPHLVNYPSDKLIF. The CDR3 DNA reads as TGTGCTCTTAGGAACCCCCTAGGTCCTAGACCCCATCTGGTGAACTATCCCAGCGATAAACTCATCTTT.

This clone has just a few counts. The protein TCRdb gives is from a much larger clone and does not agree with this DNA's translation at residue 8, likely a read error; the protein shown here comes from the DNA. The chain recombines TRDV2 with TRDJ1, with 10 bases matching TRDD3. V shed 3 bases, J shed 1 base, and the junction held 16 bases outside the gene matches. The V gene's germline CDR1 is GEAIGNYY and CDR2 EKD. CDR3 size: 19 residues. The CDR3 DNA reads TGTGCCTGTGACTCCGTTTTGAACCCTACTGGGGGATTCACCGATAAACTCATCTTT. Translated, it gives CACDSVLNPTGGFTDKLIF.

Worth noting for this clone: For this DNA, TCRdb reports the protein of a much larger clone, which diverges at residue 5, most likely from a read error; the protein presented here is translated directly from the DNA. The rearrangement joins TRDV1 to TRDJ1; 7 bases agree with TRDD2. TCRdb is silent on the J gene; assignment here came from matching the DNA to germline. This CDR3 contains 18 residues. Germline V gene lookup returns CDR1 TSWWSYY and CDR2 QGS. With 4 bases clipped from V and 8 bases from J, the junction kept 22 bases outside the gene matches. DNA of the CDR3: TGTGCTCTTGGGGGACTTTTTCCTTCCTCCCTTACGATCAGGAAACTCATCTTT. It is translated as CALGGLFPSSLTIRKLIF.

This clone has more than one count but fewer than ten. TCRdb assigns this DNA the protein of a much larger clone, which departs from its translation at residue 16; this likely reflects a read error, and the protein shown comes from translating the DNA. The V gene reported is TRDV2; the J gene is uncalled; TRDD3 is taken as the D call from the table, unchecked against the DNA. The CDR3 runs 18 residues. From germline, CDR1 is GEAIGNYY and CDR2 EKD. This CDR3 is CACDTVTPGARDTRQVFF. CDR3 DNA sequence: TGTGCCTGTGACACCGTCACGCCAGGGGCCAGGGACACCCGACAGGTGTTTTTC.

Details on this clone: A single base is all that separates this from a far larger clone, so a read error is likely. This specimen includes other DNA sequences encoding the same CDR3. The rearrangement links TRDV1 to TRDJ1; TRDD3 matches at 10 bases. TCRdb is silent on the J gene; assignment here came from matching the DNA to germline. The CDR3 runs 19 residues. The germline V gene encodes CDR1 TSWWSYY and CDR2 QGS. Written as DNA, the CDR3 is TGTGCCCTTGGGGAACTATCCCCTTTTACTGGGGGATACACCGATAAACTCATCTTT. Translated, it gives CALGELSPFTGGYTDKLIF.

Comment on this clone: This likely reflects a read error, since a far larger clone is one base away. The sample holds other DNA sequences that translate to the same CDR3. The chain has TRDV2 and TRDJ1, with D perhaps matching TRDD3 (5 bases). No J segment appears in TCRdb, so it was assigned here by matching the sequence to germline. This CDR3 is built from 16 residues. Germline values: CDR1 GEAIGNYY, CDR2 EKD. The CDR3 coding sequence is TGTGCATGTGACACCGTATCCCGTACTGGAGACGATAAACTCATCTTT. As protein: CACDTVSRTGDDKLIF.

This clone was observed a handful of times. A single base is all that separates this from a far larger clone, so a read error is likely. Other DNA sequences from this sample encode an identical CDR3 as well. The V call is TRDV2, the J call TRDJ1, with 10 bases that match TRDD3. No J segment appears in TCRdb, so it was assigned here by matching the sequence to germline. The CDR3 contains 19 residues. Germline V gives CDR1 GEAIGNYY, CDR2 EKD. The CDR3: CACDTGIGGGYRGADKLIF. DNA of the CDR3: TGCGCCTGTGACACCGGAATCGGTGGGGGATACAGAGGGGCCGATAAACTCATCTTT.

Ten or more counts support this clone. TCRdb's entry gives the protein of a much larger clone, which mismatches this DNA's translation at residue 24, likely from a read error; the protein reported here is translated from the DNA. The chain links TRDV1 to TRDJ1, with TRDD3 identical over 11 bases. CDR3 size: 25 residues. CDR1 TSWWSYY and CDR2 QGS come from the germline V gene. For the CDR3, the DNA is TGTGCTCTTGGGATCCTTTTTATAATTCCTCGACTGGGGGATAGAAGGGGAGAATACACCGATAAACTCACCTTT. This sequence encodes CALGILFIIPRLGDRRGEYTDKLTF.

This clone was seen a few times. The TCRdb record carries a much larger clone's protein, which differs from this DNA's translation at residue 3; a read error is the likely cause, and the protein listed here is the DNA translation. This rearrangement joins TRDV2 to TRDJ1; 10 nucleotides line up with TRDD3. Germline V gene data show CDR1 as GEAIGNYY and CDR2 as EKD. The CDR3 covers 16 residues. In DNA form, the CDR3 reads TGTGCCCGTGACACCGGGGGATACGGCTACACCGATAAACTCATCTTT. Amino acid sequence: CARDTGGYGYTDKLIF.

This clone was seen many times. This DNA's translation differs at residue 6 from TCRdb's protein, which comes from a much larger clone; a read error is likely, and the protein shown is translated from the DNA. The chain carries TRAV38-2/DV8 and TRDJ1; D might be TRDD1 or TRDD2, each matching 5 bases. Germline V gene lookup returns CDR1 TSESDYY and CDR2 QEAYKQQN. The CDR3 is 20 residues long. The ends were cut back, 7 bases at V and 0 bases at J, with 31 bases in the middle. The CDR3 DNA follows: TGTGCTTATTTACCTCCCTACAAGGGAATAAATATTGTCTACACCGATAAACTCATCTTT. Its protein product is CAYLPPYKGINIVYTDKLIF.

Details on this clone: Given a far larger clone just one base away, this is likely a sequencing read error. This sample includes further DNA sequences coding for the same CDR3. The DNA of the CDR3 is TGTGCTCTTGGGGGACCCCCTTCCTACTTTCTTTACACTGATAAACTCATCTTT. This encodes CALGGPPSYFLYTDKLIF. This chain connects TRDV1 to TRDJ1; 9 bases line up with TRDD2. TCRdb offers no J gene call, so here the DNA was matched to germline to obtain one. The germline gives CDR1 TSWWSYY, CDR2 QGS. The CDR3 consists of 18 residues.

This clone was observed a few times. It differs at one base from a far larger clone, so likely a read error. The sample has other DNA sequences that encode this CDR3 too. V is TRDV2 and J is TRDJ3; tentative D call: TRDD3 (5 bases). The J gene, missing from TCRdb, was assigned here through DNA to germline matching. CDR3 length: 19 amino acids. Germline V gene sequence: CDR1 GEAIGNYY, CDR2 EKD. CDR3 in amino acids: CACDTAGALRAWDTRQMFF. CDR3 coding DNA: TGTGCCTGTGACACCGCGGGGGCGTTGAGAGCCTGGGACACACGACAGATGTTTTTC.

This clone was detected a few times. This sequence is one base from a far larger clone and is likely a read error. Other DNA sequences in this sample translate to the same CDR3. This sequence joins TRDV2 and TRDJ1, with TRDD3 identical over 12 bases. Assignment of the J gene here rests on matching the DNA to germline, because TCRdb gives none. Germline CDR1 is GEAIGNYY and CDR2 is EKD. The J segment lost 2 bases and the V segment lost 6 bases, leaving 9 bases of the junction unmatched. The CDR3 is 16 amino acids. The CDR3 coding sequence is TGTGCCTGTACTGGGGGATACAGTAGAGGAACCGATAAACTCATCTTT. It codes for CACTGGYSRGTDKLIF.

As regards this clone: A far larger clone is off by one base, so a read error is likely. Other DNA sequences from this sample encode an identical CDR3 as well. This chain joins TRDV1 and TRDJ1; 9 bases are a match to TRDD3. The CDR3 covers 21 residues. The germline gives CDR1 TSWWSYY, CDR2 QGS. Here the CDR3 DNA reads TGCGCTCTTGGGTCCGACGGTGTACTGGGGGAATCCGCTTACGACACCGATAAACTCATCTTT. The encoded protein is CALGSDGVLGESAYDTDKLIF.

Remarks on this clone: The protein in TCRdb stems from a much larger clone and differs at residue 9 from this DNA's translation, likely a read error; here the protein is translated from the DNA. Additional DNA sequences in this sample encode the identical CDR3. V gene TRDV2 combines with J gene TRDJ1; possible D gene TRDD3, 7 bases. TCRdb leaves out the J gene; it was filled in here by matching the DNA to germline. The CDR3 runs 22 residues. In germline, CDR1 is GEAIGNYY, CDR2 EKD. Trimming left V 0 bases short and J 0 bases short, with 31 bases between. Here the CDR3 DNA reads TGTGCCTGTGACACCGGACAATACCGGGGGATCCCTTCCCTCCGATACACCGATAAACTCATCTTT. It is translated as CACDTGQYRGIPSLRYTDKLIF.

In the case of this clone: The translation of this DNA and the TCRdb protein of a much larger clone differ at residue 14, probably owing to a read error; the protein shown here is translated from the DNA. No J gene was named, though the V gene is TRDV1; the table's D call of TRDD3 was not tested on the DNA. The CDR3 runs to 19 residues. CDR1 is TSWWSYY and CDR2 is QGS in the germline V gene. DNA for the CDR3: TGTGCTCTTGGGGAACTAATTTCCTATAAGATACTCCTACGCCCCGTTCTCATCTTT. This codes for CALGELISYKILLRPVLIF.

Details on this clone: A far larger clone is off by one base, so a read error is likely. This specimen includes other DNA sequences encoding the same CDR3. J is TRDJ1 and V is TRDV1, with D hard to call. The J gene was missing in TCRdb and was found by matching the end of the DNA to germline. The ends were cut back, 4 bases at V and 0 bases at J, with 24 bases in the middle. Per germline, CDR1 TSWWSYY and CDR2 QGS. The CDR3 runs to 19 residues. As DNA, the CDR3 is TGTGCTCTTGGGGGTCGTATAAACCGCTCGTGTAGGGACACCGATAAACTCATCTTT. This translates into CALGGRINRSCRDTDKLIF.

Worth noting for this clone: TCRdb records a much larger clone's protein for this DNA, with a difference at residue 13 that likely arises from a read error; the protein given is the translation of the DNA. The chain employs TRDV1 and TRDJ1; 7 bases align to TRDD2. The J gene comes from matching the DNA to germline here; TCRdb lacks it. The CDR3 contains 28 residues. Germline-derived CDR1 and CDR2 are TSWWSYY and QGS. The trim removed 4 bases at V and 0 bases at J, leaving 44 bases unmatched. CDR3 amino acids: CALGVPYRFLPFLTGHIAGGEYTDKLIF. The CDR3 DNA reads TGTGCTCTTGGGGTACCATATAGATTCCTACCATTCCTCACTGGACACATAGCTGGCGGTGAGTACACCGATAAACTCATCTTT.

This clone came up many times. The same CDR3 also results from other DNA sequences found in this sample. The chain carries TRDV1 and TRDJ1; perhaps TRDD3 as D (6 bases). Looked up from germline, CDR1 is TSWWSYY and CDR2 is QGS. There are 24 residues in the CDR3. Between the trimmed V and J ends, which lost 0 bases and 8 bases, there was a span of 43 bases. CDR3: CALGELRGINLLPPIGGGGTKLIF. For the CDR3, the DNA is TGTGCTCTTGGGGAACTTCGTGGGATCAATTTACTCCCCCCAATCGGTGGTGGGGGCACAAAACTCATCTTT.